The next 21 T cell receptor beta chains were all read from a single sample in a study of CD8+CD57+ T cells in acquired aplastic anemia. Genomic DNA served as template for TCR beta VDJ and CDR3 profiling. TCRdb independently ran MiXCR on the reads; one entry per CDR3 protein. The repertoire holds roughly 86,000 distinct CDR3 sequences, with approximately 46% as singletons. The specimen sequenced was sorted CD4+, CD8+, or CD8+CD57+ T cells (not recorded which) from PBMCs. The origin of the receptors is a human donor in good health, serving as a control.

In the case of this clonotype: This sequence may be a read error, since a much larger clone differs from it by one base. V gene TRBV5-4 combines with J gene TRBJ1-1, with 7 bases that match TRBD1. The ends lost 4 bases at V and 9 bases at J; junction bases unmatched: 6. Germline CDR1 and CDR2: SGHNT and YYREEE (reference sequence). CDR3 length: 12 residues. The CDR3 region has the DNA TGTGCCAGCAGCCTCGGACAGGCTCAAGCTTTCTTT. Amino acid sequence: CASSLGQAQAFF.

The chain links TRBV7-8 to TRBJ2-5; D might be TRBD1 or TRBD2, each matching 5 bases. The V gene's germline CDR1 is SGHVS and CDR2 FQNEAQ. The CDR3 is 12 amino acids. V gave up 8 bases and J gave up 3 bases, with 10 bases separating them. CDR3 in amino acids: CASSGPEETQYF. The CDR3 DNA is TGTGCCAGCTCGGGACCCGAAGAGACCCAGTACTTC.

This clonotype has just a few counts. The rearrangement joins TRBV27 to TRBJ2-1, with TRBD2 as a possible D gene (6 bases). CDR3 size: 15 residues. Germline V gene lookup returns CDR1 MNHEY and CDR2 SMNVEV (reference sequence). V was cut by 5 bases and J by 5 bases, with 16 bases left in between. CDR3 residues: CASSPPAGRNNEQFF. Written as DNA, the CDR3 is TGTGCCAGCAGTCCCCCCGCGGGGCGCAACAATGAGCAGTTCTTC.

This clonotype was counted between two and nine times. The chain joins TRBV2 to TRBJ2-7, with 7 bases that match TRBD2. The CDR3 consists of 15 residues. Germline V gene data show CDR1 as SNHLY and CDR2 as FYNNEI. J was trimmed by 3 bases and V by 6 bases; bases with no gene match: 11. The CDR3 region has the DNA TGTGCCAGCAGCCAGGGACTACCCGGCGGCTACGAGCAGTACTTC. It specifies CASSQGLPGGYEQYF.

The table lists this clonotype with a few counts. The rearrangement uses TRBV30 and TRBJ1-2; D might be TRBD1 (5 bases). The V gene's germline CDR1 is GTSNPN and CDR2 SVGIG (reference sequence). The length of the CDR3 is 13 residues. V was clipped by 5 bases and J by 4 bases, with 14 bases between them. The CDR3 DNA sequence: TGTGCCTGGTTCCCAGAGGGGCCCTATGGCTACACCTTC. Amino acids: CAWFPEGPYGYTF.

At least ten counts were recorded for this clonotype. This chain joins TRBV5-1 and TRBJ2-3; a possible D gene is TRBD2 (5 bases). Germline assignment: CDR1 SGHRS and CDR2 YFSETQ. This CDR3 contains 13 residues. The V and J ends lost 0 bases and 6 bases respectively, with 8 bases between them. In nucleotides, the CDR3 is TGCGCCAGCAGCTTGGTTACGGGGGATACGCAGTATTTT. Translating it yields CASSLVTGDTQYF.

There are many counts of this clonotype. CDR3 sequence reads: CATSAGENTEAFF. Here the CDR3 DNA reads TGTGCCACCAGTGCCGGGGAGAACACTGAAGCTTTCTTT. The gene calls are TRBV24-1 and TRBJ1-1; no reliable D call. The germline CDR1 and CDR2 sequences are KGHDR and SFDVKD. The CDR3 is made up of 13 amino acids. V was pared by 5 bases and J by 1 base, with 7 bases between.

This clonotype has a count of ten or more. The V and J genes are TRBV13 and TRBJ1-6; TRBD1 might be the D (5 bases). CDR1 and CDR2 (germline): PRHDT, FYEKMQ (reference sequence). Trimming removed 5 bases at V and 6 bases at J, with 11 bases between. The CDR3 has 14 amino acids. The CDR3 nucleotides are TGTGCCAGCAGCCCCGACAGAGTTAATTCACCCCTCCACTTT. Its translation: CASSPDRVNSPLHF.

In this sample, this clonotype turned up many times. The rearrangement links TRBV29-1 to TRBJ2-1; D possibly corresponds to TRBD1 (5 bases). Trimming cost V 4 bases and J 4 bases, with 14 bases left between them. The length of the CDR3 is 14 residues. Germline CDR1 SQVTM, CDR2 ANQGSEA. CDR3 DNA: TGCAGCGTTGGAATCAAGACAGCTTACAATGAGCAGTTCTTC. As protein: CSVGIKTAYNEQFF.

This clonotype has only one observation. The V and J genes are TRBV2 and TRBJ2-3, with 7 bases aligning to TRBD1. The V and J ends lost 11 bases and 0 bases, in that order; junction bases with no gene match: 8. The length of the CDR3 is 14 residues. The germline CDR1 and CDR2 sequences are SNHLY and FYNNEI. The CDR3 loop reads CAREGTVSTDTQYF. The CDR3 DNA sequence: TGTGCCCGCGAGGGGACAGTGAGCACAGATACGCAGTATTTT.

This clonotype has a count of ten or more. CDR3 nucleotide sequence: TGTGCCATCAGTGACTTCCCCAGTGGGAGGAACACTGAAGCTTTCTTT. Protein product: CAISDFPSGRNTEAFF. The chain couples TRBV10-3 to TRBJ1-1; D not resolved. Germline V gene lookup returns CDR1 ENHRY and CDR2 SYGVKD. V was clipped by 3 bases and J by 1 base, with 15 bases between them. The CDR3 has 16 residues.

The sample holds many counts of this clonotype. V gene TRBV5-5 combines with J gene TRBJ2-5; D not resolved. CDR3 length: 13 amino acids. V lost 0 bases and J lost 0, with 3 bases in between. Looked up from germline, CDR1 is SGHKS and CDR2 is YYEKEE (reference sequence). The CDR3 is CASSLGNQETQYF. The DNA of the CDR3 is TGTGCCAGCAGCTTGGGCAACCAAGAGACCCAGTACTTC.

This clonotype has at least ten counts. The gene calls are TRBV20-1 and TRBJ1-1; 7 positions agree with TRBD1. The length of the CDR3 is 13 residues. J gave up 10 bases and V 6 bases, and 14 bases lay outside the gene matches. Germline CDR1 and CDR2: DFQATT and SNEGSKA (reference sequence). This chain's CDR3 is CSAGGQRAPGAFF. Written as DNA, the CDR3 is TGCAGTGCGGGGGGACAGCGAGCCCCAGGAGCTTTCTTT.

This clonotype showed up many times. V is TRBV11-3 and J is TRBJ2-7, with D possibly called TRBD1 or TRBD2 (5 bases each). This CDR3 contains 14 residues. The ends were cut back, 5 bases at V and 3 bases at J, with 14 bases in the middle. The germline CDR1 and CDR2 sequences are SGHNT and YENEEA. The CDR3 reads CASSPRDGNYEQYF. The CDR3 DNA reads as TGTGCCAGCAGCCCCCGGGACGGAAACTACGAGCAGTACTTC.

The V call is TRBV15, the J call TRBJ1-4, with 7 bases matching TRBD1. The J segment lost 7 bases and the V segment lost 5 bases, leaving 4 bases of the junction unmatched. The CDR3 runs 13 residues. Looked up from germline, CDR1 is LNHNV and CDR2 is YYDKDF (reference sequence). The CDR3 region is CATSPRDSEKLFF. The CDR3 bases are TGTGCCACCAGCCCCCGGGACAGTGAAAAACTGTTTTTT.

This clonotype was seen at least ten times. For the CDR3, the DNA is TGTGCCAGCAGTGTGCGACCTAGGGTCGAGCAGTACTTC. This gives the protein CASSVRPRVEQYF. This chain joins TRBV6-5 and TRBJ2-7; D uncertain. V was pared by 5 bases and J by 6 bases, with 14 bases between. Germline CDR1 and CDR2: MNHEY and SVGAGI. The CDR3 loop spans 13 amino acids.

The chain uses TRBV19 and TRBJ2-7; D may correspond to TRBD1 or TRBD2 (5 bases each). CDR3 length equals 14 residues. V dropped 5 bases and J dropped 2 bases, with 13 bases sitting between them. Looked up from germline, CDR1 is LNHDA and CDR2 is SQIVND (reference sequence). This CDR3 is CASSDEGQTYEQYF. Written as DNA, the CDR3 is TGTGCCAGTAGTGACGAGGGGCAGACCTACGAGCAGTACTTC.

This chain joins TRBV2 and TRBJ2-1; D not resolved. V gave up 4 bases and J gave up 15 bases, with 16 bases separating them. The CDR3 has 12 amino acids. Germline values: CDR1 SNHLY, CDR2 FYNNEI. The CDR3 sequence is CASSGVGFSGFF. The CDR3 region has the DNA TGTGCCAGCAGTGGGGTTGGGTTTTCGGGGTTCTTC. Full variable domain (remainder filled in from reference TRBV2 and TRBJ2-1): EPEVTQTPSHQVTQMGQEVILRCVPISNHLYFYWYRQILGQKVEFLVSFYNNEISEKSEIFDDQFSVERPDGSNFTLKIRSTKLEDSAMYFCASSGVGFSGFFGPGTRLTVL.

The V gene is TRBV10-3, the J gene TRBJ1-1; TRBD1 is a possible D gene (6 bases). The V gene's germline CDR1 is ENHRY and CDR2 SYGVKD. The CDR3 runs to 11 residues. V was trimmed by 3 bases and J by 11 bases, leaving 10 bases between them. CDR3 residues: CAISEGGDAFF. The CDR3 DNA follows: TGTGCCATCAGTGAAGGGGGGGACGCTTTCTTT.

This clonotype was seen a few times. This rearrangement joins TRBV15 to TRBJ1-1, with D perhaps TRBD1 (6 bases). Germline V gives CDR1 LNHNV, CDR2 YYDKDF (reference sequence). The CDR3 sequence is 17 residues long. Trimming took 2 bases from V and 1 from J, leaving 17 bases between them. This chain's CDR3 is CATSRTSDRQANTEAFF. The CDR3 coding sequence is TGTGCCACCAGCAGAACGAGCGACAGACAGGCGAACACTGAAGCTTTCTTT.

This clonotype was seen a handful of times. The gene calls are TRBV25-1 and TRBJ2-1; TRBD1 is a possible D gene (5 bases). The CDR3 is made up of 14 amino acids. Trimming removed 5 bases from V and 6 bases from J, with 14 bases in between. CDR1 is MGHDK, CDR2 SYGVNS, per germline. The DNA for the CDR3 is TGTGCCAGCAGTTTAAAGCAGACAGCCAATGAGCAGTTCTTC. Its protein product is CASSLKQTANEQFF.